This note documents a single TCR beta chain sequence. These data belong to a study of control samples from healthy donors and cancer patients. Germline V gives CDR1 LGHDT, CDR2 YNNKEL (reference sequence). There are 14 residues in the CDR3. Between the trimmed V and J ends, which lost 6 bases and 3 bases, there was a span of 11 bases. Sequenced by immunoSEQ multiplex PCR; TCRdb stores in-frame clones only, minus some. The table includes about 110,000 clones, 90% detected once. The sequenced sample was blood. This sequence was found in a human donor in good health. The donor label of this sample is uncertain. The rearrangement links TRBV3-1 (or the pseudogene TRBV3-2) to TRBJ1-4; D is uncertain. Written as DNA, the CDR3 is TGTGCCAGCAGTCCTGACACCTCTAATGAAAAACTGTTTTTT. Residues: CASSPDTSNEKLFF.